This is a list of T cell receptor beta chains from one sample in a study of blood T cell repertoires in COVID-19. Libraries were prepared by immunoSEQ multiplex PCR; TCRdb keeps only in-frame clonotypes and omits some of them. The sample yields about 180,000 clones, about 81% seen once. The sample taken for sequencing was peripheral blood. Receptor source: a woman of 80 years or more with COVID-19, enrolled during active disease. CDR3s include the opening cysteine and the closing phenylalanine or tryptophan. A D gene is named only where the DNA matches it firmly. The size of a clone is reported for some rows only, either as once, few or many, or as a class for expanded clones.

DNA: TGTGCCAGTAGCGGACTAGCGGAAGAGACCCAGTACTTC; CDR3: CASSGLAEETQYF; D: TRBD2; size: .; V: TRBV19; J: TRBJ2-5
DNA: TGTGCCAGCAGCTCGTCACAGCCGTTTGAAGCTTTCTTT; CDR3: CASSSSQPFEAFF; D: .; size: .; V: TRBV5-4; J: TRBJ1-1
DNA: TGTGCCATCAGTGAGGGGACTCTCCAAGAGACCCAGTACTTC; CDR3: CAISEGTLQETQYF; D: .; size: many; V: TRBV10-3; J: TRBJ2-5
DNA: TGTGCCAGCAGCAAGGGGGGGAGCTTGAACACTGAAGCTTTCTTT; CDR3: CASSKGGSLNTEAFF; D: .; size: once; V: TRBV5-4; J: TRBJ1-1
DNA: TGTGCCAGCACCCGGGACATGAACACTGAAGCTTTCTTT; CDR3: CASTRDMNTEAFF; D: .; size: .; V: TRBV2; J: TRBJ1-1
DNA: TGTGCCAGTAGTACCCCGGGACAGGGGGCTAGCAATCAGCCCCAGCATTTT; CDR3: CASSTPGQGASNQPQHF; D: TRBD1; size: .; V: TRBV19; J: TRBJ1-5
DNA: TGTGCCAGCACCCGGACAGGGGCCAGCTATGGCTACACCTTC; CDR3: CASTRTGASYGYTF; D: TRBD1; size: once; V: TRBV5-6; J: TRBJ1-2
DNA: TGTGCCAGCAGTCAAATCGACAGAGACTATGGCTACACCTTC; CDR3: CASSQIDRDYGYTF; D: .; size: .; V: TRBV3-1/TRBV3-2; J: TRBJ1-2
DNA: TGTGCCAGCTCACCACCGCGCGGCGTGGGGGGTGCTATACGCACAGATACGCAGTATTTT; CDR3: CASSPPRGVGGAIRTDTQYF; D: .; size: .; V: TRBV18; J: TRBJ2-3
DNA: TGTGCCACCAGTGATCCAAGGACAGGGGCGAACTATGGCTACACCTTC; CDR3: CATSDPRTGANYGYTF; D: TRBD1; size: .; V: TRBV24-1; J: TRBJ1-2
DNA: TGCGCCAGCAGCCACCTGACAGAATATAATTCACCCCTCCACTTT; CDR3: CASSHLTEYNSPLHF; D: .; size: .; V: TRBV4-1; J: TRBJ1-6
DNA: TGTGCCAGCAGCTTAGGTCTCACAGCCCGCCCCCAAGAGACCCAGTACTTC; CDR3: CASSLGLTARPQETQYF; D: .; size: .; V: TRBV7-6; J: TRBJ2-5
DNA: TGTGCCAGCAGCGTAGTACGGCAAGGGGACTATAACTATGGCTACACCTTC; CDR3: CASSVVRQGDYNYGYTF; D: .; size: .; V: TRBV9; J: TRBJ1-2
DNA: TGTGCCAGCAGTTATTTAGAGACTAGCGGGGGGGCCCCAGATACGCAGTATTTT; CDR3: CASSYLETSGGAPDTQYF; D: TRBD2; size: .; V: TRBV6-9; J: TRBJ2-3
DNA: TGTGCCAGCAGTGAAAGTTGGGGGGTTGGCTACACCTTC; CDR3: CASSESWGVGYTF; D: .; size: .; V: TRBV2; J: TRBJ1-2
DNA: TGTGCCAGCGGACAGGGGCTCAATGAGCAGTTCTTC; CDR3: CASGQGLNEQFF; D: TRBD1; size: .; V: TRBV10-3; J: TRBJ2-1
DNA: TGTGCCAGCAGCCAGGATTTAGCGGGGCAAGAGACCCAGTACTTC; CDR3: CASSQDLAGQETQYF; D: TRBD2; size: .; V: TRBV3-1/TRBV3-2; J: TRBJ2-5
DNA: TGTGCCAGCAGTTCTTTTTTAGATACGCAGTATTTT; CDR3: CASSSFLDTQYF; D: .; size: .; V: TRBV28; J: TRBJ2-3
DNA: TGTGCCAGCAGTCTGCTTCCGTCGGGGTTGGGTAACAATGAGCAGTTCTTC; CDR3: CASSLLPSGLGNNEQFF; D: .; size: .; V: TRBV5-6; J: TRBJ2-1
DNA: TGTGCCACCAGCACCCCGGACAGGTTATACAATGAGCAGTTCTTC; CDR3: CATSTPDRLYNEQFF; D: TRBD1; size: .; V: TRBV15; J: TRBJ2-1
DNA: TGTGCCAGCAGCTCCCGCCCCAGGGTCCCCTATGGCTACACCTTC; CDR3: CASSSRPRVPYGYTF; D: .; size: .; V: TRBV7-7; J: TRBJ1-2